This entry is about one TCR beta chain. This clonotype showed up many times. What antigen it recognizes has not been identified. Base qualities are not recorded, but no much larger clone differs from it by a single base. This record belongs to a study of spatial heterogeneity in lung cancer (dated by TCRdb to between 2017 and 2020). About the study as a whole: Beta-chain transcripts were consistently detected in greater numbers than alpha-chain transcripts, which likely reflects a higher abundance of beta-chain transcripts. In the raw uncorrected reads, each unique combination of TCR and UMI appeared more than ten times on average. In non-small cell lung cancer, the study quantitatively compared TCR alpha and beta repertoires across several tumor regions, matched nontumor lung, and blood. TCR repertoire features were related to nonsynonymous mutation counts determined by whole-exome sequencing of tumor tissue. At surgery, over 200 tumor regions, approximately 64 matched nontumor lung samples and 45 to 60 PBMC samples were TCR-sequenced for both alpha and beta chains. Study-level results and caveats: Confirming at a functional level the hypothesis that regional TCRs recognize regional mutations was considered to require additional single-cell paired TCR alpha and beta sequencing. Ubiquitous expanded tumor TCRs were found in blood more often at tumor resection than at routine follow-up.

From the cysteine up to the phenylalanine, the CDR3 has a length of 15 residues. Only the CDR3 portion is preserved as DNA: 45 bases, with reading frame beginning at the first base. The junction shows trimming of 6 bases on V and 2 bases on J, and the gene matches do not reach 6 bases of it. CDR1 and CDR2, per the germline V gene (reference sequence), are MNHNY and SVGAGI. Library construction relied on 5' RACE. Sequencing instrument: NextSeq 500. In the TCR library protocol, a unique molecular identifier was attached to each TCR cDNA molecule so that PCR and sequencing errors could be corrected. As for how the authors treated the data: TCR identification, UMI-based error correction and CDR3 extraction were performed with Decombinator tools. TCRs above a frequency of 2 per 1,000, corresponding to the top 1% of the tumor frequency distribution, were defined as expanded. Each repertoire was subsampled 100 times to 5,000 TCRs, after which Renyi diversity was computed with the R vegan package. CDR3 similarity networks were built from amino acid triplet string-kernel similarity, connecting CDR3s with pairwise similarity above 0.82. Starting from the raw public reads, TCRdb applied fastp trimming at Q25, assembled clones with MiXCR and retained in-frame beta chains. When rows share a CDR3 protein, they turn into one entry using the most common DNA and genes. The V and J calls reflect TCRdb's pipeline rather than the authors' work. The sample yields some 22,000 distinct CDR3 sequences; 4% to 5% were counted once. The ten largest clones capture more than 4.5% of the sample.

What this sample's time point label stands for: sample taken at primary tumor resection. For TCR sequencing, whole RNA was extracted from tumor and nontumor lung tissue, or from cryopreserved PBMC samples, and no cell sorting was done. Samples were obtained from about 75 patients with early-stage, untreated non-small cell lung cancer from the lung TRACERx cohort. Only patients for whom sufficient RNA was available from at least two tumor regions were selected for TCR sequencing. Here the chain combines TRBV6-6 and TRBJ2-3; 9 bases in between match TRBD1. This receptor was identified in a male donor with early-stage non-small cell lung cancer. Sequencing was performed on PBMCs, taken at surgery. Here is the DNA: TGTGCCAGCAGCCCAGGGACAGGGCACACAGATACGCAGTATTTT. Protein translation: CASSPGTGHTDTQYF.